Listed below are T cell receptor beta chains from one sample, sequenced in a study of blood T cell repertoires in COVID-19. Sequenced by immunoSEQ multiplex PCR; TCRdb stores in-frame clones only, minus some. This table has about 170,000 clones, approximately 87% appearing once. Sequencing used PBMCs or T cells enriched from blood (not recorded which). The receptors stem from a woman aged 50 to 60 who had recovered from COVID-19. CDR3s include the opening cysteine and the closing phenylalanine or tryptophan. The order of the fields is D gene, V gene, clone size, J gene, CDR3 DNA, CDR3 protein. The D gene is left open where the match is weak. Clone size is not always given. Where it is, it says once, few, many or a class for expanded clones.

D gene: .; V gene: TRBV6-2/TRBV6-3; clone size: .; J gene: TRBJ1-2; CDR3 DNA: TGTGCCAGCAGTTATCAATTCTATGGCTACACCTTC; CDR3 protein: CASSYQFYGYTF
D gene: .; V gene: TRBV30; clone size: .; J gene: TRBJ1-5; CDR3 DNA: TGTGCCTGGAATTCTGCGACGGGTCAGCCCCAGCATTTT; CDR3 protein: CAWNSATGQPQHF
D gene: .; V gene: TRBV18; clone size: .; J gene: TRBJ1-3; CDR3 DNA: TGTGCCAGCTCACCGGAACCGGGGACTGGAAACACCATATATTTT; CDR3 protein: CASSPEPGTGNTIYF
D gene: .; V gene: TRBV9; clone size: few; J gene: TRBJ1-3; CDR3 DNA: TGTGCCAGCACAAAGTCCACGGGTCCCCAACCCGTCTCTGGAAACACCATATATTTT; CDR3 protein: CASTKSTGPQPVSGNTIYF
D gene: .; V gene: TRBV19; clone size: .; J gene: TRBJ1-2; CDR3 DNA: TGTGCCAGTAGTTTCGACCCCCAGGGCCATGGCTACACCTTC; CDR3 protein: CASSFDPQGHGYTF
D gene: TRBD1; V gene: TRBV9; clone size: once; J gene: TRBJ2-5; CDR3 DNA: TGTGCCAGCAGCGTAGCTACCCTTGGGACAGGGGGTCCCTCCGGCCAAGAGACCCAGTACTTC; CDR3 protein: CASSVATLGTGGPSGQETQYF
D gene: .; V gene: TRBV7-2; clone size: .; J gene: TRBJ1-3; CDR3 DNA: TGTGCCAGCAGCTCCCAACCCGCCGGGATCGGAAACACCATATATTTT; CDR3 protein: CASSSQPAGIGNTIYF
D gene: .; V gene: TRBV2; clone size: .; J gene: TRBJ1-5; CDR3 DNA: TGTGCCAGCACCGCAGGGGAAAATCAGCCCCAGCATTTT; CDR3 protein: CASTAGENQPQHF
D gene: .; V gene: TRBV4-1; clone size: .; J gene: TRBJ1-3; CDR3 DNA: TGCGCCAGCAGCCTGGAGGCAAGGGCAGTTGGAAACACCATATATTTT; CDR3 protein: CASSLEARAVGNTIYF
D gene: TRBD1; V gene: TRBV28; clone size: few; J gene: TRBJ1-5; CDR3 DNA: TGTGCCAGTCGACAGGGGGTCAATCAGCCCCAGCATTTT; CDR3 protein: CASRQGVNQPQHF
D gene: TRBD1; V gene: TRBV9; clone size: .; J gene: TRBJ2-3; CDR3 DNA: TGTGCCAGCAGTTTAACAGGGGGCGGCGGAGATACGCAGTATTTT; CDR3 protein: CASSLTGGGGDTQYF
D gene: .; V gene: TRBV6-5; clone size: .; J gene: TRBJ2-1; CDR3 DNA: TGTGCCAGCAGTTACTCAGAGACTAAGGATGAGCAGTTCTTC; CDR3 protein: CASSYSETKDEQFF
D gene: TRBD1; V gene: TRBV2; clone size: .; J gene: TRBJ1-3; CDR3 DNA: TGTGCCATCCAGGGGGAAGCTGGAAACACCATATATTTT; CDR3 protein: CAIQGEAGNTIYF
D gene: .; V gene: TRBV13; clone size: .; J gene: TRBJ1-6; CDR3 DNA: TGTGCCAGCAGCCGACAGGAGTGGTCACCCCTCCACTTT; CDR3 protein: CASSRQEWSPLHF
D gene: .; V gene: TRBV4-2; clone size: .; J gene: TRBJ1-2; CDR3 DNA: TGTGCCAGCAGCCAAGAGAGGGGGGGCTACACCTTC; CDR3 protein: CASSQERGGYTF
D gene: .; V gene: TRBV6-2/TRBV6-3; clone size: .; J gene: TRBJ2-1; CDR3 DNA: TGTGCCAGCAGTTCTATTAACGGACAACCTTACAATGAGCAGTTCTTC; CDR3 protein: CASSSINGQPYNEQFF
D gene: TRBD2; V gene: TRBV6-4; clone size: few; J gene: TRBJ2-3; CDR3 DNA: TGTGCCAGCAGTGTTTTTGGGACTAGCGGGCCAGATACGCAGTATTTT; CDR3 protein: CASSVFGTSGPDTQYF
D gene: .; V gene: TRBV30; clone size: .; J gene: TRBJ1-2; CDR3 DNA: TGTGCCTGGAGTCCGCCCGACAGGTTTGGCTATGGCTACACCTTC; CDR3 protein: CAWSPPDRFGYGYTF
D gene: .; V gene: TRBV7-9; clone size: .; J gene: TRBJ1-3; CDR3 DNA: TGTGCCAGCAGCCCCTGGAGTAGCGGTGGAAACACCATATATTTT; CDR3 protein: CASSPWSSGGNTIYF
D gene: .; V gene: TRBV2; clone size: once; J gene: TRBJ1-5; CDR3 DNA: TGTGCCACCGCACAGGGAACCTTGGGCAATCAGCCCCAGCATTTT; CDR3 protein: CATAQGTLGNQPQHF
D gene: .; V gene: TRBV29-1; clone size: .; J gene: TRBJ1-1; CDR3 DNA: TGCAGCGTTGAAGTGGGGGGGTATGAAGCTTTCTTT; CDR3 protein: CSVEVGGYEAFF
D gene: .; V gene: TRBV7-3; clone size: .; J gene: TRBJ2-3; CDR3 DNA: TGTGCCAGCAGCCCGTGGGGCGTCACAGATACGCAGTATTTT; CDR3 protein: CASSPWGVTDTQYF
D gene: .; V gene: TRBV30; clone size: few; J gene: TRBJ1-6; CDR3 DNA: TGTGCCTGGGTTGGGGTTGGAGGCTATGGATCACCCCTCCACTTT; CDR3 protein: CAWVGVGGYGSPLHF
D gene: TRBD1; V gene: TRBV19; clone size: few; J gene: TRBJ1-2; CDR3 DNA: TGTGCCAGTACCCGAAGCCCCCGACAGGGCTATGGCTACACCTTC; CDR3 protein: CASTRSPRQGYGYTF
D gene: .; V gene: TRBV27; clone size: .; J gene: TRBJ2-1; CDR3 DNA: TGTGCCAGCAGTATCAGGGGATCCTACAATGAGCAGTTCTTC; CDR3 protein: CASSIRGSYNEQFF
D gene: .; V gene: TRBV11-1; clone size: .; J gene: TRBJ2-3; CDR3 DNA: TGTGCCAGCAGCTTAGGGCAGGATACGCAGTATTTT; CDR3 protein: CASSLGQDTQYF
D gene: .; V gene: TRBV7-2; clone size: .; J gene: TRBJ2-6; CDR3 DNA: TGTGCCAGCAGCGTCCATAGTTCTGGGGCCAACGTCCTGACTTTC; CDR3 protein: CASSVHSSGANVLTF
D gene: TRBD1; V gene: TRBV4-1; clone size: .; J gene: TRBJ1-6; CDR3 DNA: TGCGCCAGCAGCCAAGAGGTCAGGGGGTCTTCACCCCTCCACTTT; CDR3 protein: CASSQEVRGSSPLHF
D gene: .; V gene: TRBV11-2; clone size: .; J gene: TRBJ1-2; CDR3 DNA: TGTGCCAGCAGCTTACTTGGACACCCGGGCTACACCTTC; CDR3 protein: CASSLLGHPGYTF
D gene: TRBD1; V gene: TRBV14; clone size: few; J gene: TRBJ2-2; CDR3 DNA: TGTGCCAGCAGCTTACACGACAGGGTCAGCAGCACCGGGGAGCTGTTTTTT; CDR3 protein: CASSLHDRVSSTGELFF
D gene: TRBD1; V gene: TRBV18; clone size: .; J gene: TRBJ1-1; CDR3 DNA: TGTGCCAGCGAGGACAGGGGCGGGACTGAAGCTTTCTTT; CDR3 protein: CASEDRGGTEAFF
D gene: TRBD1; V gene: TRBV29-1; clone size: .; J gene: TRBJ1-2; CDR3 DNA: TGCAGCGTTCAGGGACAGATCTATGGCTACACCTTC; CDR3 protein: CSVQGQIYGYTF
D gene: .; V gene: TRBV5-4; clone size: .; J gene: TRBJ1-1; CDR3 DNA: TGTGCCAGCAGCAAGGGGGGGGGCGACAACACTGAAGCTTTCTTT; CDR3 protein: CASSKGGGDNTEAFF
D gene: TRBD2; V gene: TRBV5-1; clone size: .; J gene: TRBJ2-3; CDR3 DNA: TGCGCCAGCAGCTTGGGGCTAGCGGGACCCTTCACAGATACGCAGTATTTT; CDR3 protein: CASSLGLAGPFTDTQYF
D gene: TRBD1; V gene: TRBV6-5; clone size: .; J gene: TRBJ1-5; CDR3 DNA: TGTGCCAGCAGACCCGGGACAGGGCTTCAGCCCCAGCATTTT; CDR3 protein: CASRPGTGLQPQHF
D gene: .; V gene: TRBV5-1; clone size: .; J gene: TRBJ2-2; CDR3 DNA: TGCGCCAGCAGCTTTGGAGTTAGCGGGGAGCTGTTTTTT; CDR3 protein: CASSFGVSGELFF
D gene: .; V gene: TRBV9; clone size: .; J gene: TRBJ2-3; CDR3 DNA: TGTGCCAGCAGCGTAGTAGGGCAGGGGAGCGCAGATACGCAGTATTTT; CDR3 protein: CASSVVGQGSADTQYF
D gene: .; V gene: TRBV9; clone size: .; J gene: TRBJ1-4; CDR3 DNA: TGTGCCAGCAGCCCCACCCCAACAGGGCGTGAAGAAAAACTGTTTTTT; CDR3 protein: CASSPTPTGREEKLFF
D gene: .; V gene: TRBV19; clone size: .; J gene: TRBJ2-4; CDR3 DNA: TGTGCCAGTAGTATTCCCGGGGGGCAAAACATTCAGTACTTC; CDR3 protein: CASSIPGGQNIQYF